Sequencing of this TCR beta chain was carried out in a study of brain T cells in children with intractable seizures. Study observations and caveats: Clones missing pre-surgery may reflect undersampling of that blood sample. Viral specificity was inferred only from CDR3 similarity; HCMV serostatus was unknown.

The time point is: blood from clinic visit 5 months post-surgery; TSC patient then seizure free. At least one anti-epileptic drug was given before surgery. Sequencing used immunoSEQ multiplex PCR; TCRdb keeps in-frame clones, though not all of them. The sample includes about 350,000 clones, about 93% of them seen just once. From germline, CDR1 is LGHDT and CDR2 YNNKEL (reference sequence). Trimming shortened V by 3 bases and J by 0 bases, and 9 bases separated the two germline ends. The CDR3 has 15 amino acids. Details on this clone: What it recognizes is unknown.

V and J are TRBV3-1 (or the pseudogene TRBV3-2) and TRBJ2-1; D is undetermined. The receptor comes from a boy under three years old with tuberous sclerosis and intractable seizures. The material sequenced was peripheral blood, taken more than 4 months after surgery. Here the CDR3 reads CASSHRDSSYNEQFF. CDR3 nucleotides: TGTGCCAGCAGCCATCGAGATAGCTCCTACAATGAGCAGTTCTTC.